The entry that follows covers one T cell receptor (beta chain) sequence. Its antigen is unidentified. This sample was taken from a study of human T cells and chemical hapten exposure. Whole-study context: TCR yield per sample varied, mainly due to pooled library volumes.

Whole blood, unfractionated, served as the material for total RNA extraction. The germline CDR1 and CDR2 sequences are LNHNV and YYDKDF (reference sequence). The junction had 16 bases not matched to a gene; V was cut back by 1 base and J by 5 bases. This CDR3 is built from 18 residues. As the library was built, unique molecular identifiers were attached to individual cDNA molecules. In the authors' workflow: Per sample, the median was about 88,000 TCRs, with values from approximately 25,000 to 650,000. One entry per CDR3 protein, called by TCRdb with MiXCR from the 5' RACE reads. For this entry, the V and J calls and clone size follow TCRdb and not the study's own pipeline. The sample includes 110,000 to 150,000 distinct CDR3 sequences, about 4% of them seen just once. Findings of the study overall: High-frequency TCRs, those above 1 in 1000, stayed the same after DPC sensitization.

J is TRBJ1-1 and V is TRBV15; 7 nucleotides align to TRBD1. The clonotype comes from a female donor in good health. CDR3 sequence (DNA): TGTGCCACCAGCAGAGGGACCCCCGGGGGACAGCCCGAGACTGAAGCTTTCTTT. It codes for CATSRGTPGGQPETEAFF.